This T cell receptor beta chain is drawn from a study of Graves' ophthalmopathy and Graves' hyperthyroidism. The starting material, more than 8.5 ml of fresh peripheral blood, provided the PBMCs. Study outcomes and limitations: Sensitivity reached around 88% and specificity over 65% for a 13-signature model separating ophthalmopathy from stable hyperthyroidism.

This clonotype came up many times. What it recognizes is unknown. Beta-chain TCR CDR3 regions were amplified from RNA transcripts. First-round RT-PCR employed HTBI primers, with a second-round multiplex PCR after it. TCRdb used MiXCR to reprocess the multiplex PCR reads, holding one entry per CDR3 protein. This table has approximately 210,000 distinct CDR3 sequences, roughly 21% appearing once. The CDR3 consists of 14 residues. J lost 5 bases, V lost 7 bases, and 10 bases had no gene match. Per germline, CDR1 SNHLY and CDR2 FYNNEI. The receptor was isolated from a woman in her fifties or sixties with Graves' ophthalmopathy. The source material was peripheral blood. The rearrangement uses TRBV2 and TRBJ2-5; 7 positions agree with TRBD2. CDR3 nucleotide sequence: TGTGCCAGCATCGGTGCAGCGGGAAGGGAGACCCAGTACTTC. This encodes CASIGAAGRETQYF.